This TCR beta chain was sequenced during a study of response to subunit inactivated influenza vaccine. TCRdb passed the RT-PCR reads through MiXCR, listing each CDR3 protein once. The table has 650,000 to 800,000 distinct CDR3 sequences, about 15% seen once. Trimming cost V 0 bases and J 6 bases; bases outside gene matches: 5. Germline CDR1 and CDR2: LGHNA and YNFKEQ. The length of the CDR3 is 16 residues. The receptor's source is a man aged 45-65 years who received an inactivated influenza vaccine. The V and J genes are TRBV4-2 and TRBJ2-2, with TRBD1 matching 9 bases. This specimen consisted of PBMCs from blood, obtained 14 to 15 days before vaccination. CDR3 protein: CASSQETGGAAGELFF. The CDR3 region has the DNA TGTGCCAGCAGCCAAGAAACAGGGGGCGCGGCCGGGGAGCTGTTTTTT.